The entry below describes one TCR beta chain. V shed 2 bases and J shed 0 bases, with 13 bases lying between them. This CDR3 region has 17 residues. Germline loops: CDR1 LGHDT, CDR2 YNNKEL (reference sequence). Libraries were prepared by immunoSEQ multiplex PCR; TCRdb keeps only in-frame clonotypes and omits some of them. The profile shows about 120,000 clones, approximately 90% of them singletons. The data were obtained in a study of blood T cell repertoires in COVID-19. Study context: Samples came from the United States, Italy and Spain, spanning acute and convalescent COVID-19.

Input material: peripheral blood. This clonotype was sampled from a human donor with acute or convalescent COVID-19. The donor label of this sample is uncertain. The chain links TRBV3-1 (or the pseudogene TRBV3-2) to TRBJ1-4; D might be TRBD1 (6 bases). CDR3 protein: CASSQPGQPATNEKLFF. The CDR3, as DNA: TGTGCCAGCAGCCAACCTGGACAGCCAGCAACTAATGAAAAACTGTTTTTT.